The 10 T cell receptor beta chains presented below share a single source sample, sequenced in a study of cytomegalovirus exposure and HLA in healthy donors. PCR involved 60 Vbeta and 13 Jbeta primers. Measured with immunoSEQ multiplex PCR; TCRdb has only the in-frame clones, and not every one. The sample has some 66,000 clones, 60% to 80% seen once. The sequenced sample consisted of PBMCs. Receptors originate from a man between 60 and 75 years old in good health and CMV-seropositive.

The rearrangement joins TRBV25-1 to TRBJ1-5; possibly TRBD1 for D (6 bases). V was trimmed by 9 bases and J by 7 bases, leaving 28 bases between them. Germline V gene lookup returns CDR1 MGHDK and CDR2 SYGVNS. This CDR3 has 17 residues. DNA for the CDR3: TGTGCCAGAGGACCTAAAGGGGGTCTGCCGTTCATCCAGCCCCAGCATTTT. Its translation is CARGPKGGLPFIQPQHF.

The chain joins TRBV18 to TRBJ1-1; 7 nucleotides agree with TRBD1. This CDR3 contains 12 residues. The V segment lost 3 bases and the J segment 5 bases; nucleotides outside the gene matches: 0. Per germline, CDR1 KGHSH and CDR2 LQKENI. For the CDR3, the DNA is TGTGCCAGCTCACCGGACAGGACTGAAGCTTTCTTT. It translates to CASSPDRTEAFF.

The rearrangement joins TRBV6-6 to TRBJ2-5, with D maybe TRBD1 (6 bases). The DNA end favors TRBJ2-7, so the J call may be wrong. The length of the CDR3 is 15 residues. Per germline, CDR1 MNHNY and CDR2 SVGAGI (reference sequence). The CDR3 coding sequence is TGTGCCAGCAGTTACAGGGGGACCCCCTACTACGAGCAGTACTTC. This gives the protein CASSYRGTPYYEQYF.

The chain links TRBV15 to TRBJ2-7; D remains unclear. V lost 0 bases and J 3 bases, leaving 9 bases between the germline ends. This CDR3 comprises 14 residues. The germline gives CDR1 LNHNV, CDR2 YYDKDF (reference sequence). The CDR3 sequence is CATSRDGGLYEQYF. The CDR3 DNA reads as TGTGCCACCAGCAGAGATGGCGGCCTCTACGAGCAGTACTTC.

A word on this clone: At one of its ends the junction is not consistent with the germline gene, which may arise from a read error. The rearrangement links TRBV25-1 to TRBJ2-5; possible D gene TRBD1, 5 bases. The CDR3 contains 14 residues. The germline gives CDR1 MGHDK, CDR2 SYGVNS. CDR3 DNA: TGTGCCGGCAGTGAGGCAGGGCAGACGGAGACCCAGTACTTC. Its protein is CAGSEAGQTETQYF.

This rearrangement joins TRBV11-2 to TRBJ1-5; TRBD1 matches at 8 bases. CDR3 length equals 15 residues. The ends lost 5 bases at V and 4 bases at J; junction bases unmatched: 7. The V gene's germline CDR1 is SGHAT and CDR2 FQNNGV. The CDR3 DNA follows: TGTGCCAGCAGCCCGGGGAGGACAGGGAATCAGCCCCAGCATTTT. Translated: CASSPGRTGNQPQHF. The full variable domain, its missing parts supplied by reference TRBV11-2 and TRBJ1-5, is EAGVAQSPRYKIIEKRQSVAFWCNPISGHATLYWYQQILGQGPKLLIQFQNNGVVDDSQLPKDRFSAERLKGVDSTLKIQPAKLEDSAVYLCASSPGRTGNQPQHFGDGTRLSIL.

This clone has only one observation. The chain is built from TRBV6-5 and TRBJ1-1; D may be TRBD1 (5 bases). Germline V lookup: CDR1 MNHEY, CDR2 SVGAGI. V was shortened by 4 bases and J by 7 bases, with 22 bases between the two germline ends. The CDR3 spans 16 residues. DNA for the CDR3: TGTGCCAGCAGTTCGAGCAGGGTCGGTTCGGGCGGTGAAGCTTTCTTT. It codes for CASSSSRVGSGGEAFF.

The genes are TRBV11-2 and TRBJ1-4; D not resolved. V shed 1 base and J shed 0 bases, with 9 bases lying between them. CDR1 SGHAT and CDR2 FQNNGV come from the germline V gene. This CDR3 is built from 16 residues. The CDR3 region has the DNA TGTGCCAGCAGCTTAGTGATGACTGCAACTAATGAAAAACTGTTTTTT. The encoded protein is CASSLVMTATNEKLFF. Complete variable domain (other parts from reference TRBV11-2 and TRBJ1-4): EAGVAQSPRYKIIEKRQSVAFWCNPISGHATLYWYQQILGQGPKLLIQFQNNGVVDDSQLPKDRFSAERLKGVDSTLKIQPAKLEDSAVYLCASSLVMTATNEKLFFGSGTQLSVL.

This clone came up a few times. The chain combines TRBV19 with TRBJ2-7; TRBD2 aligns across 11 bases. The ends lost 6 bases at V and 3 bases at J; junction bases unmatched: 4. In germline, CDR1 is LNHDA, CDR2 SQIVND (reference sequence). The CDR3 contains 14 residues. The chain's CDR3 is CASRTSGSSYEQYF. The CDR3 nucleotides are TGTGCCAGTAGAACTAGCGGGAGTAGCTACGAGCAGTACTTC.

The rearrangement joins TRBV7-9 to TRBJ1-1, with a possible D match to TRBD1 (5 bases). Germline V gene sequence: CDR1 SEHNR, CDR2 FQNEAQ (reference sequence). There are 14 residues in the CDR3. Trimming stripped 5 bases from V and 6 bases from J, with 16 bases between. The CDR3 sequence: CASSQGPWDSEAFF. In nucleotides, the CDR3 is TGTGCCAGCAGCCAAGGCCCCTGGGACTCTGAAGCTTTCTTT.